These T cell receptor beta chains were read from a single sample in a study of OX40 agonist ivuxolimab in advanced cancers. Libraries were prepared by immunoSEQ multiplex PCR; TCRdb keeps only in-frame clonotypes and omits some of them. This table has over 45,000 clones, approximately 80% appearing once. The sequencing used CD4+ or CD8+ T cells sorted from blood, collected in a trial of the OX40 agonist ivuxolimab. These receptors all stem from an adult with an advanced solid tumor such as melanoma, head and neck, liver or kidney cancer. CDR3s include the opening cysteine and the closing phenylalanine or tryptophan. Each record gives: J gene, D gene, clone size, V gene, CDR3 DNA, CDR3 protein. The D gene is left open where the match is weak. Where a row states a size, it is once, few, many or the class of an expanded clone; other rows omit it.

j_call: TRBJ2-1
d_call: TRBD2
clone_size: -
v_call: TRBV6-5
cdr3_nt: TGTGCCAGCAGTCGGACTAGCGGGGGGTTCAGGGAGCAGTTCTTC
cdr3_aa: CASSRTSGGFREQFF

j_call: TRBJ1-1
d_call: -
clone_size: -
v_call: TRBV7-6
cdr3_nt: TGTGCCAGCAGTCAAGACGTGAACACTGAAGCTTTCTTT
cdr3_aa: CASSQDVNTEAFF

j_call: TRBJ2-7
d_call: TRBD1
clone_size: -
v_call: TRBV4-2
cdr3_nt: TGTGCCAGCAGCCAAGATCCCGCAGGGGGCTTCTACGAGCAGTACTTC
cdr3_aa: CASSQDPAGGFYEQYF

j_call: TRBJ2-1
d_call: -
clone_size: -
v_call: TRBV11-1
cdr3_nt: TGTGCCAGCAGTTCCACAGGGTTACCCGACTCCTACAATGAGCAGTTCTTC
cdr3_aa: CASSSTGLPDSYNEQFF

j_call: TRBJ1-2
d_call: -
clone_size: -
v_call: TRBV19
cdr3_nt: TGTGCCAGTAGTATGCCAGGGGCTTTCAACTATGGCTACACCTTC
cdr3_aa: CASSMPGAFNYGYTF

j_call: TRBJ2-4
d_call: -
clone_size: -
v_call: TRBV5-4
cdr3_nt: TGTGCCAGCAGCTCACCCATAGCCAAAAACATTCAGTACTTC
cdr3_aa: CASSSPIAKNIQYF

j_call: TRBJ1-2
d_call: -
clone_size: -
v_call: TRBV28
cdr3_nt: TGTGCCAGCAGCCCCGTCTACTATGGCTACACCTTC
cdr3_aa: CASSPVYYGYTF

j_call: TRBJ1-1
d_call: TRBD1
clone_size: -
v_call: TRBV19
cdr3_nt: TGTGCCAGTAGTATAGGAGACAGGGGCGCAGCTTTCTTT
cdr3_aa: CASSIGDRGAAFF

j_call: TRBJ2-1
d_call: -
clone_size: -
v_call: TRBV9
cdr3_nt: TGTGCCAGCAGCGTAGAAGGGCTGAGCTCCTACAATGAGCAGTTCTTC
cdr3_aa: CASSVEGLSSYNEQFF

j_call: TRBJ2-1
d_call: -
clone_size: -
v_call: TRBV5-5
cdr3_nt: TGTGCCAGCAGCTTGAGCCCCAGGGTAAGCTCCTACAATGAGCAGTTCTTC
cdr3_aa: CASSLSPRVSSYNEQFF

j_call: TRBJ1-6
d_call: -
clone_size: -
v_call: TRBV5-4
cdr3_nt: TGTGCCAGCAGCGAGAGGTATAATTCACCCCTCCACTTT
cdr3_aa: CASSERYNSPLHF

j_call: TRBJ1-1
d_call: TRBD1
clone_size: few
v_call: TRBV6-5
cdr3_nt: TGTGCCACCCACTATGGACAGGCGAACACTGAAGCTTTCTTT
cdr3_aa: CATHYGQANTEAFF

j_call: TRBJ2-1
d_call: TRBD2
clone_size: -
v_call: TRBV19
cdr3_nt: TGTGCCAGCTCCTCGAGAACAGGGACTAGCGACAATGAGCAGTTCTTC
cdr3_aa: CASSSRTGTSDNEQFF

j_call: TRBJ2-1
d_call: -
clone_size: -
v_call: TRBV7-9
cdr3_nt: TGTGCCAGCAGCTTAGGGGTTAGCGTACTCTCCTACAATGAGCAGTTCTTC
cdr3_aa: CASSLGVSVLSYNEQFF

j_call: TRBJ1-2
d_call: -
clone_size: once
v_call: TRBV7-6
cdr3_nt: TGTGCCAGCAGCTTAGGTCCTGTAGGATCAATCTATGGCTACACCTTC
cdr3_aa: CASSLGPVGSIYGYTF

j_call: TRBJ2-3
d_call: TRBD1
clone_size: -
v_call: TRBV7-2
cdr3_nt: TGTGCCAGCAGCGTTAGGGGGACAGGCACAGATACGCAGTATTTT
cdr3_aa: CASSVRGTGTDTQYF

j_call: TRBJ2-4
d_call: -
clone_size: -
v_call: TRBV13
cdr3_nt: TGTGCCAGCAGCCACTACATAGGCTCGCTTCAGTACTTC
cdr3_aa: CASSHYIGSLQYF

j_call: TRBJ1-6
d_call: -
clone_size: -
v_call: TRBV11-3
cdr3_nt: TGTGCCAGCAGCTCAGGGTATCCTAATTCACCCCTCCACTTT
cdr3_aa: CASSSGYPNSPLHF

j_call: TRBJ1-4
d_call: TRBD1
clone_size: few
v_call: TRBV7-9
cdr3_nt: TGTGCCAGCGCCACGGACAGGGGAGGTGAAAAACTGTTTTTT
cdr3_aa: CASATDRGGEKLFF

j_call: TRBJ2-1
d_call: TRBD2
clone_size: -
v_call: TRBV7-6
cdr3_nt: TGTGCCAGCAGCTTCGGGCGACTAGCGCATAACAATGAGCAGTTCTTC
cdr3_aa: CASSFGRLAHNNEQFF

j_call: TRBJ2-1
d_call: -
clone_size: -
v_call: TRBV11-1
cdr3_nt: TGTGCCAGCAGCTTTACGAGGAATGAGCAGTTCTTC
cdr3_aa: CASSFTRNEQFF

j_call: TRBJ2-5
d_call: -
clone_size: -
v_call: TRBV28
cdr3_nt: TGTGCCGGATCCTATACGGGTGGGAAACAGCGGGAGACCCAGTACTTC
cdr3_aa: CAGSYTGGKQRETQYF

j_call: TRBJ1-4
d_call: -
clone_size: -
v_call: TRBV11-2
cdr3_nt: TGTGCCAGCAGCGGGGACGCTAATGAAAAACTGTTTTTT
cdr3_aa: CASSGDANEKLFF

j_call: TRBJ2-3
d_call: TRBD2
clone_size: few
v_call: TRBV28
cdr3_nt: TGTGCCAGCAGTTTAAACGACTTCCTTGGACTAGCGGGAGAGGTAGATACGCAGTATTTT
cdr3_aa: CASSLNDFLGLAGEVDTQYF

j_call: TRBJ1-4
d_call: TRBD1
clone_size: -
v_call: TRBV19
cdr3_nt: TGTGCCAGTAGTGACAGGGTTGGAGCTAATGAAAAACTGTTTTTT
cdr3_aa: CASSDRVGANEKLFF

j_call: TRBJ2-3
d_call: TRBD2
clone_size: -
v_call: TRBV28
cdr3_nt: TGTGCCAGTACAGCGGGAGCGGGGGATACGCAGTATTTT
cdr3_aa: CASTAGAGDTQYF

j_call: TRBJ1-6
d_call: -
clone_size: -
v_call: TRBV5-1
cdr3_nt: TGCGCCAGCAGCCCGGACGGGCAGGATAATTCAGCCCTCCACTTT
cdr3_aa: CASSPDGQDNSALHF

j_call: TRBJ1-1
d_call: -
clone_size: -
v_call: TRBV5-5
cdr3_nt: TGTGCCAGCAGCTTGGATAGGGTGGCTGAAGCTTTCTTT
cdr3_aa: CASSLDRVAEAFF

j_call: TRBJ1-2
d_call: -
clone_size: -
v_call: TRBV7-8
cdr3_nt: TGTGCCAGCAGCTTAGGGTACCGGTCTAGCAGGGCTACGGATGGCTACACCTTC
cdr3_aa: CASSLGYRSSRATDGYTF